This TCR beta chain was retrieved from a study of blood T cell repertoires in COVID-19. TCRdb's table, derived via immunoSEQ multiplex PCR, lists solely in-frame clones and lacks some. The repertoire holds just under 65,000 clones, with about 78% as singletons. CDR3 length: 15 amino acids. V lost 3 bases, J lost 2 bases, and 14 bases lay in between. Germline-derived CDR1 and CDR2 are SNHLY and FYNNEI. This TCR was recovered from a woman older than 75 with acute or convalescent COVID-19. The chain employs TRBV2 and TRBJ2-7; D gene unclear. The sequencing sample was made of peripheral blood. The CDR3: CASSDSWPSPYEQYF. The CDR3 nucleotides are TGTGCCAGCAGTGACAGTTGGCCATCCCCCTACGAGCAGTACTTC. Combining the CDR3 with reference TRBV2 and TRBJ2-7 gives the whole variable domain EPEVTQTPSHQVTQMGQEVILRCVPISNHLYFYWYRQILGQKVEFLVSFYNNEISEKSEIFDDQFSVERPDGSNFTLKIRSTKLEDSAMYFCASSDSWPSPYEQYFGPGTRLTVT.